These 17 T cell receptor beta chains share one sample of origin, sequenced in a study of vaccination and CD4 T cells after COVID-19. The treatment denotes: roughly 10-day PBMC culture with coronavirus spike peptide pools or control peptides (ViraFEST assay). These TCRs are of unknown antigen specificity. Cultured CD4+ T cells had their DNA profiled by the Oncomine TCR Beta short-read assay. Via MiXCR, TCRdb re-called the PCR reads, giving one row per CDR3 protein. The repertoire holds roughly 14,000 distinct CDR3 sequences, roughly two thirds seen once, with roughly a fifth in the top ten. The sample comprised CD4+ T cells from blood, cultured in vitro. Receptors were obtained from a human donor who had recovered from COVID-19.

The V gene is TRBV20-1, the J gene TRBJ2-1, with D perhaps TRBD1 (6 bases). Between the trimmed V and J ends, which lost 5 bases and 6 bases, there was a span of 14 bases. The germline CDR1 and CDR2 sequences are DFQATT and SNEGSKA (reference sequence). The CDR3 contains 13 residues. CDR3: CSAGSTGINEQFF. CDR3 bases: TGCAGTGCTGGAAGTACAGGGATCAATGAGCAGTTCTTC.

This rearrangement joins TRBV30 to TRBJ2-2; either TRBD1 or TRBD2 may fit D (5 bases each). Trimming removed 1 base at V and 5 bases at J, with 8 bases between. The germline V gene has CDR1 GTSNPN and CDR2 SVGIG (reference sequence). The CDR3 is 13 residues long. The CDR3 protein is CAWSAGRTGELFF. The DNA of the CDR3 is TGTGCCTGGAGTGCGGGGCGTACCGGGGAGCTGTTTTTT. The full variable domain, in which reference TRBV30 and TRBJ2-2 provide the parts outside the CDR3, is SQTIHQWPATLVQPVGSPLSLECTVEGTSNPNLYWYRQAAGRGLQLLFYSVGIGQISSEVPQNLSASRPQDRQFILSSKKLLLSDSGFYLCAWSAGRTGELFFGEGSRLTVL.

In its sample, this clonotype was seen once. The V call is TRBV6-5, the J call TRBJ1-1; D is undetermined. The CDR3 is 15 amino acids. V lost 0 bases, J lost 1 base, and 9 bases lay in between. Germline CDR1 MNHEY, CDR2 SVGAGI. The CDR3 nucleotides read TGTGCCAGCAGTTACTCGATTCCACCGAACACTGAAGCTTTCTTT. It codes for CASSYSIPPNTEAFF.

The V call is TRBV7-8, the J call TRBJ1-6; the match to TRBD1 covers 11 bases. CDR3 length: 17 amino acids. With 5 bases clipped from V and 2 bases from J, the junction kept 5 bases outside the gene matches. Per germline, CDR1 SGHVS and CDR2 FQNEAQ. For the CDR3, the DNA is TGTGCCAGCAGCAATCGGACAGGGGGCGCCTATAATTCACCCCTCCACTTT. Translating gives CASSNRTGGAYNSPLHF.

V and J are TRBV7-2 and TRBJ2-1; D may be TRBD1 or TRBD2 (6 bases each). With 3 bases removed from V and 3 bases from J, the gap between germline ends came to 15 bases. The CDR3 loop spans 16 amino acids. From germline, CDR1 is SGHTA and CDR2 FQGNSA. The DNA of the CDR3 is TGTGCCAGCAGCTTTCGGAGGGGGGCGCACTACAATGAGCAGTTCTTC. Translating gives CASSFRRGAHYNEQFF.

V gene TRBV19 combines with J gene TRBJ1-1; D unresolved. Germline CDR1 reads LNHDA; CDR2 reads SQIVND (reference sequence). The CDR3 runs to 14 residues. Deletions cut 3 bases from V and 0 bases from J, with 8 bases between. The CDR3 region is CASSITVMNTEAFF. The CDR3 DNA follows: TGTGCCAGTAGTATCACAGTGATGAACACTGAAGCTTTCTTT.

The chain has TRBV10-3 and TRBJ1-1; the D gene is possibly TRBD1 (5 bases). Germline lookup yields CDR1 ENHRY and CDR2 SYGVKD. With 6 bases removed from V and 4 bases from J, the gap between germline ends came to 12 bases. The CDR3 totals 13 residues. The CDR3 nucleotides are TGTGCCATCAGACCCGACAGCGGCACTGAAGCTTTCTTT. Amino acid sequence: CAIRPDSGTEAFF.

The chain couples TRBV10-1 to TRBJ1-1; weak D call: TRBD1 (6 bases). Trimming shortened V by 4 bases and J by 3 bases, and 30 bases separated the two germline ends. Germline CDR1 WNHNN, CDR2 SYGVQD (reference sequence). CDR3 length equals 20 residues. CDR3 coding DNA: TGCGCCAGCAGTGGTACAGGGTGGGGAGGAATCCAAGTCAAGGACACTGAAGCTTTCTTT. Translating gives CASSGTGWGGIQVKDTEAFF.

The count of this clonotype is one. The rearrangement links TRBV20-1 to TRBJ2-3; D is possibly TRBD2 (6 bases). Trimming left V 1 base short and J 1 base short, with 18 bases between. CDR1 is DFQATT, CDR2 SNEGSKA, per germline (reference sequence). The CDR3 covers 17 residues. CDR3: CSARVSSWGGGTDTQYF. The CDR3 DNA reads as TGCAGTGCTAGAGTTTCGAGTTGGGGCGGGGGCACAGATACGCAGTATTTT.

The J gene is TRBJ2-7, the V gene TRBV6-1, with D unclear. Germline V gene data show CDR1 as MNHNS and CDR2 as SASEGT. The V gene lost 6 bases and the J gene lost 0 bases, with 12 bases spanning the gap. The CDR3 is 14 residues long. The chain's CDR3 is CASSLDGSSYEQYF. CDR3 sequence (DNA): TGTGCCAGCAGCCTTGACGGCTCCTCCTACGAGCAGTACTTC.

V gene TRBV6-1 combines with J gene TRBJ1-1, with TRBD1 matching over 8 bases. From germline, CDR1 is MNHNS and CDR2 SASEGT. J lost 2 bases, V lost 6 bases, and 5 bases had no gene match. The CDR3 contains 14 residues. The CDR3 here is CASSRTGSNTEAFF. CDR3 coding DNA: TGTGCCAGCAGCCGGACAGGGAGTAACACTGAAGCTTTCTTT.

J is TRBJ1-3 and V is TRBV6-1; D remains unclear. The germline V gene encodes CDR1 MNHNS and CDR2 SASEGT. The CDR3 runs to 14 residues. Deletions cut 6 bases from V and 8 bases from J, with 17 bases between. The CDR3 spells CASSRTYSGDTIYF. The CDR3 bases are TGTGCCAGCAGCCGGACCTACAGCGGGGACACCATATATTTT.

The genes are TRBV6-1 and TRBJ1-5; D gene unclear. This CDR3 has 15 amino acids. The V end was cut by 3 bases, the J end by 6 bases, with 15 bases between. From germline, CDR1 is MNHNS and CDR2 SASEGT. This chain's CDR3 is CASSESTGFGQPQHF. The CDR3 region has the DNA TGTGCCAGCAGTGAGAGTACGGGGTTTGGTCAGCCCCAGCATTTT.

The gene calls are TRBV11-2 and TRBJ1-2, with D possibly TRBD1 on 5 matching bases. Germline assignment: CDR1 SGHAT and CDR2 FQNNGV. V lost 0 bases and J 2 bases, leaving 7 bases between the germline ends. This CDR3 spans 14 amino acids. CDR3 amino acids: CASSLERTNYGYTF. The CDR3 DNA reads as TGTGCCAGCAGCTTAGAACGGACAAACTATGGCTACACCTTC.

In its sample, this clonotype was seen a few times. The gene calls are TRBV24-1 and TRBJ1-5, with D possibly matching TRBD1 (5 bases). Germline V gene lookup returns CDR1 KGHDR and CDR2 SFDVKD. V lost 5 bases to trimming and J lost 4 bases, with 8 bases between them. This CDR3 has 13 residues. This chain's CDR3 is CATSGGGNQPQHF. The CDR3 nucleotides read TGTGCCACCAGTGGGGGGGGGAATCAGCCCCAGCATTTT.

The CDR3 spells CASSLRRGDPYEQYF. The CDR3 DNA follows: TGTGCCAGCAGCTTACGACGTGGGGATCCCTACGAGCAGTACTTC. The V call is TRBV11-3, the J call TRBJ2-7; D not certain. Trimming cost V 2 bases and J 2 bases, with 13 bases left between them. The CDR3 consists of 15 residues. Germline V gene data show CDR1 as SGHNT and CDR2 as YENEEA.

The chain uses TRBV20-1 and TRBJ2-4; a weak D match, TRBD1 (6 bases). This CDR3 contains 13 residues. In germline, CDR1 is DFQATT, CDR2 SNEGSKA (reference sequence). Trimming cost V 1 base and J 8 bases, with 12 bases left between them. CDR3 coding DNA: TGCAGTGCTAGAGTAGTACAGGGCCACATTCAGTACTTC. Protein: CSARVVQGHIQYF.